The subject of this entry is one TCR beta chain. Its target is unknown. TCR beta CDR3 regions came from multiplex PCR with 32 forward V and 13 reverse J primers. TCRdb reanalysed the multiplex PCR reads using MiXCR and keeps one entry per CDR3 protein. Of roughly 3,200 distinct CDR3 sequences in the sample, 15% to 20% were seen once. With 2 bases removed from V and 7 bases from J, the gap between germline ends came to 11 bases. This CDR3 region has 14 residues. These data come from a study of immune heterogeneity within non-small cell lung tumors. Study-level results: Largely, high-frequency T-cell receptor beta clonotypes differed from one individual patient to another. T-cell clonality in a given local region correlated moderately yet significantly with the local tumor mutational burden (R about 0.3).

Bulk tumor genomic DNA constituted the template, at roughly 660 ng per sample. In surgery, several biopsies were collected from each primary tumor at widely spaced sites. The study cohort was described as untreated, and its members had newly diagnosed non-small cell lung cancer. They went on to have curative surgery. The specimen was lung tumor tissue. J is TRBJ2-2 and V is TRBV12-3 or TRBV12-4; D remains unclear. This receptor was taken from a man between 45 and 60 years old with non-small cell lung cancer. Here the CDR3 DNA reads TGTGCCAGCAGTTTAAAGGGTTGGGGCGGGGAGCTGTTTTTT. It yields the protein CASSLKGWGGELFF.